The rows below give T cell receptor beta chains drawn from one sample of a study of blood T cell dynamics during melanoma immunotherapy. Clones were sequenced by immunoSEQ multiplex PCR, and TCRdb holds only the in-frame ones, with some missing. This sample has 15,000 to 20,000 clones, with 65% to 90% found just once. Sequences were derived from blood, sampled from a patient treated with checkpoint blockade. These receptors all come from a human donor with melanoma. The CDR3 runs from the conserved cysteine through the conserved F or W. D genes are given only for firm matches. Size is stated for part of the rows, as once, few or many counts, or as a class when the clone is expanded.

>.|TRBV7-9|TRBJ1-1|TRBD1
TGTGCCAGCAGCTCCCGACAGGGAAGCACTGAAGCTTTCTTT
CASSSRQGSTEAFF
>.|TRBV7-9|TRBJ2-7|.
TGTGCCAGCAGCTTAGATGGCGGATCCTACGAGCAGTACTTC
CASSLDGGSYEQYF
>.|TRBV9|TRBJ2-5|.
TGTGCCAGCAGCGAGGGAGGACTACAGGAGACCCAGTACTTC
CASSEGGLQETQYF
>.|TRBV6-6|TRBJ2-7|.
TGTGCCAGCAGTTACGGTAGCGGAGCCTCCTACGAGCAGTACTTC
CASSYGSGASYEQYF
>.|TRBV4-3|TRBJ2-1|.
TGCGCCAGCAGCCAAGATATTAGCGGACTATACAATGAGCAGTTCTTC
CASSQDISGLYNEQFF
>.|TRBV7-9|TRBJ2-3|.
TGTGCCAGCAGCTTAGCGGCAAGCACAGATACGCAGTATTTT
CASSLAASTDTQYF
>.|TRBV7-9|TRBJ2-7|TRBD2
TGTGCCAGCAGCTTAGGTAGCGGGGCGAGCTCCTACGAGCAGTACTTC
CASSLGSGASSYEQYF
>.|TRBV13|TRBJ2-3|TRBD2
TGTGCCAGCAGCTTAACAGTTGGACTAGCGAGTCCAGATACGCAGTATTTT
CASSLTVGLASPDTQYF
>.|TRBV27|TRBJ1-6|.
TGTGCCAGCAGTTTAGTCACTTACAATTCACCCCTCCACTTT
CASSLVTYNSPLHF
>.|TRBV28|TRBJ2-3|.
TGTGCCAGCAGCCCGAGATCAGATACGCAGTATTTT
CASSPRSDTQYF
>.|TRBV5-1|TRBJ2-2|.
TGCGCCAGCAGCTTTAGCGGAGACCGGGTATCCGGGGAGCTGTTTTTT
CASSFSGDRVSGELFF
>.|TRBV12-5|TRBJ2-7|.
TGTGCTAGTGCCCCGGGAGCCGGGGGTTCGTCCGAGCAGTACTTC
CASAPGAGGSSEQYF
>.|TRBV28|TRBJ1-3|.
TGTGCCAGCAGCACCGGGCCTGGAAACACCATATATTTT
CASSTGPGNTIYF
>.|TRBV29-1|TRBJ1-4|TRBD1
TGCAGCGCGGGACAGGGGAATGAAAAACTGTTTTTT
CSAGQGNEKLFF
>.|TRBV29-1|TRBJ2-1|.
TGCAGCGTTGAAGAACAGGTCACCTACAATGAGCAGTTCTTC
CSVEEQVTYNEQFF
>.|TRBV27|TRBJ1-5|TRBD1
TGTGCCAGCAGTTTATCGCCGAGACAGGGGAGTCAGCCCCAGCATTTT
CASSLSPRQGSQPQHF
>.|TRBV27|TRBJ2-2|TRBD1
TGTGCCAGCAGTTACCCTGGGGCGGGACAGGGGGGCGGGGAGCTGTTTTTT
CASSYPGAGQGGGELFF
>once|TRBV6-1|TRBJ2-3|TRBD2
TGTGCTGGGACCGCCGGGACTAGACCTACAGATACGCAGTATTTT
CAGTAGTRPTDTQYF
>.|TRBV7-2|TRBJ1-1|.
TGTGCCAGCAGCGGGGGACGGTTCACTGAAGCTTTCTTT
CASSGGRFTEAFF
>.|TRBV27|TRBJ2-3|.
TGTGCCAGCAGTTTCAGACCCGGTGGAACAGATACGCAGTATTTT
CASSFRPGGTDTQYF
>.|TRBV11-2|TRBJ1-2|TRBD1
TGTGCCAGCAGCGCTGGGACAGGCGTCGTTAACTATGGCTACACCTTC
CASSAGTGVVNYGYTF
>.|TRBV6-1|TRBJ2-7|.
TGTGCCAGCAGTACCCGGGCAATGAATGGGGAGCAGTACTTC
CASSTRAMNGEQYF
>.|TRBV11-2|TRBJ2-7|.
TGTGCCAGCAGGGAGTTCAGTGGGGGGTACGAGCAGTACTTC
CASREFSGGYEQYF
>.|TRBV10-3|TRBJ1-1|.
TGTGCCATCGGACGGGGCACTGAAGCTTTCTTT
CAIGRGTEAFF
>.|TRBV28|TRBJ2-7|.
TGTGCCAGCAGTTCCCCAGGACGAACATTCACCTCCTACGAGCAGTACTTC
CASSSPGRTFTSYEQYF
>.|TRBV7-2|TRBJ2-1|.
TGTGCCAGCAGCCCCCCGGGAGTGACAAACAATGAGCAGTTCTTC
CASSPPGVTNNEQFF
>once|TRBV7-9|TRBJ2-1|TRBD2
TGTGCCAGCCTACTAGCGGGGAACAATGAGCAGTTCTTC
CASLLAGNNEQFF
>.|TRBV2|TRBJ2-2|TRBD1
TGTGCCAGCAAAGACAGGGCGGACACCGGGGAGCTGTTTTTT
CASKDRADTGELFF
>.|TRBV27|TRBJ2-5|.
TGTGCCAGCAGTTCGATCGACCAAGAGACCCAGTACTTC
CASSSIDQETQYF
>.|TRBV28|TRBJ2-7|.
TGTGCCAGCAGTTTAGGACCTACCTACGAGCAGTACTTC
CASSLGPTYEQYF
>.|TRBV28|TRBJ2-3|.
TGTGCCAGCAGTTTACCACACACCACAGATACGCAGTATTTT
CASSLPHTTDTQYF
>.|TRBV7-3|TRBJ2-1|.
TGTGCCAGCAGCTTAACCGGCCAGGGATACAATGAGCAGTTCTTC
CASSLTGQGYNEQFF
>.|TRBV29-1|TRBJ2-2|.
TGCAGCGTCGCCCCGGGTATGGTCGGCGGGGAGCTGTTTTTT
CSVAPGMVGGELFF
>.|TRBV5-4|TRBJ2-1|TRBD1
TGTGCCAGCAGCCGACCGGGACAGGGTCGTGATGAGCAGTTCTTC
CASSRPGQGRDEQFF
>few|TRBV19|TRBJ2-3|TRBD1
TGTGCCAGCCGAGGGGGCGACCAATCAGATACGCAGTATTTT
CASRGGDQSDTQYF
>.|TRBV4-2|TRBJ2-7|TRBD2
TGTGCCAGCAGCCAAGATGCGTGGACTAGCAACTACGAGCAGTACTTC
CASSQDAWTSNYEQYF
>.|TRBV11-2|TRBJ1-1|.
TGTGCCAGCAGCTTAGTGGGAGGGGCTGAAGCTTTCTTT
CASSLVGGAEAFF
>.|TRBV7-8|TRBJ1-1|.
TGTGCCAGCAGCTTAGAAGGCTCGATCGGTGGTGCTTTCTTT
CASSLEGSIGGAFF
>.|TRBV9|TRBJ2-2|TRBD2
TGTGCCAGCAGCCCCCCCGGGAGGGGTAGCACCGGGGAGCTGTTTTTT
CASSPPGRGSTGELFF
>.|TRBV18|TRBJ2-1|TRBD2
TGTGCCAGCTCCTGGGGCTCGGCTAGCGGGAGTTCCTACAATGAGCAGTTCTTC
CASSWGSASGSSYNEQFF
>.|TRBV5-4|TRBJ2-7|.
TGTGCCAGCAGCTTAGTAGCAGCGTCCCCCTACGAGCAGTACTTC
CASSLVAASPYEQYF
>.|TRBV11-3|TRBJ2-5|.
TGTGCCAGCAGCACCCCGGGAAGACGAGAGACCCAGTACTTC
CASSTPGRRETQYF
>.|TRBV7-2|TRBJ2-5|TRBD2
TGTGCCAGCAGCCGCCTAGCGGAAGAGACCCAGTACTTC
CASSRLAEETQYF
>.|TRBV30|TRBJ2-7|.
TGTGCCTGGGGTGCCTGGGAGCAGTACTTC
CAWGAWEQYF
>few|TRBV7-9|TRBJ1-4|.
TGTGCCAGCAGCCGACAGGAAGCTAATGAAAAACTGTTTTTT
CASSRQEANEKLFF
>.|TRBV30|TRBJ2-7|.
TGTGCCTGGAGTAGGGCACCCCGAACCTACGAGCAGTACTTC
CAWSRAPRTYEQYF
>.|TRBV30|TRBJ1-1|.
TGTGCCAGCGCCAGGGGGAACACTGAAGCTTTCTTT
CASARGNTEAFF
>.|TRBV9|TRBJ2-1|TRBD2
TGTGCCAGCAGCGTAGAGGGACTAGATAGGTACAATGAGCAGTTCTTC
CASSVEGLDRYNEQFF
>.|TRBV7-9|TRBJ2-7|TRBD2
TGTGCCAGCAGCTTCTCCAGAGCGGGAGGGCCAGACGAGCAGTACTTC
CASSFSRAGGPDEQYF
>.|TRBV27|TRBJ2-1|TRBD2
TGTGCCAGCAGTTGGAGGACTAGCGGACGCAATGAGCAGTTCTTC
CASSWRTSGRNEQFF
>.|TRBV5-1|TRBJ2-7|TRBD2
TGCGCCAGCAGCTTGGATGGGACTACCCGGGAGCAGTACTTC
CASSLDGTTREQYF
>.|TRBV27|TRBJ2-3|TRBD2
TGTGCCAGCAGTTCGGGACTAGCGGGAGTTAGAGATACGCAGTATTTT
CASSSGLAGVRDTQYF
>.|TRBV2|TRBJ1-3|.
TGTGCCAGCAGTGGGGATCCGGGCTCTGGAAACACCATATATTTT
CASSGDPGSGNTIYF